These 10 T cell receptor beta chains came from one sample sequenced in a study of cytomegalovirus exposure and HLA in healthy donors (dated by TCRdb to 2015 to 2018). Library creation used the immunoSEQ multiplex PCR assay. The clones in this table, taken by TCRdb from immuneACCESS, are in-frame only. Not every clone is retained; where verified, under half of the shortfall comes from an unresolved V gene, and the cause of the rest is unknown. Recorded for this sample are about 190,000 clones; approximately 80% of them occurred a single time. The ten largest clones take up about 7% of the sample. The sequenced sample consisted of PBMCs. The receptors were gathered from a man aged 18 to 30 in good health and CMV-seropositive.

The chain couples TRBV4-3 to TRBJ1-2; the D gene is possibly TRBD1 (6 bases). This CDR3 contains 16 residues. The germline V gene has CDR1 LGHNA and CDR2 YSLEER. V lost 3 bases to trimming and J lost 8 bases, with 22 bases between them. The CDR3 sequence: CASSHGIRTEAGGYTF. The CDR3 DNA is TGCGCCAGCAGCCATGGGATTAGGACAGAAGCGGGAGGCTACACCTTC.

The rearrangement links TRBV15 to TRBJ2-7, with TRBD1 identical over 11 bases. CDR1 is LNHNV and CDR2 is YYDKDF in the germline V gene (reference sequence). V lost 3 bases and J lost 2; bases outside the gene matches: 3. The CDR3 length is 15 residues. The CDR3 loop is CATSSGTGGTYEQYF. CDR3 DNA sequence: TGTGCCACCAGCAGCGGGACAGGGGGGACCTACGAGCAGTACTTC.

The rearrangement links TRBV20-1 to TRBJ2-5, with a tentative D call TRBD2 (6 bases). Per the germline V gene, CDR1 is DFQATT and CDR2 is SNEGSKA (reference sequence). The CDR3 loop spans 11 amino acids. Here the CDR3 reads CSRGGEETQYF. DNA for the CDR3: TGCAGCAGAGGAGGGGAGGAGACCCAGTACTTC.

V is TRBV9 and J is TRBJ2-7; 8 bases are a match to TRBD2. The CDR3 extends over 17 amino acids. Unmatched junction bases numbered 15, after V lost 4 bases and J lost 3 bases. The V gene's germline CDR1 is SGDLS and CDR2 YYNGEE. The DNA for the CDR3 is TGTGCCAGCAGCCCCGTTGGTAGCGGGAATATCAACTACGAGCAGTACTTC. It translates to CASSPVGSGNINYEQYF.

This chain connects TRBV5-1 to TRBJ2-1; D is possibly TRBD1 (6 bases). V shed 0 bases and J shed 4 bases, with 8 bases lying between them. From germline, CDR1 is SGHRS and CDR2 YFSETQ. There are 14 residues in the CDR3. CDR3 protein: CASSLVQGYNEQFF. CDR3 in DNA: TGCGCCAGCAGCTTGGTACAGGGTTACAATGAGCAGTTCTTC.

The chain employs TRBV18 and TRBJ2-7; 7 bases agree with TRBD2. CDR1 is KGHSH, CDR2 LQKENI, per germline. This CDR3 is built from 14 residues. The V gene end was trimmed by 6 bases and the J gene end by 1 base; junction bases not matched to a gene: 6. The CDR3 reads CASSRDYPSYEQYF. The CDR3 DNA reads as TGTGCCAGCTCCAGGGACTACCCTTCCTACGAGCAGTACTTC.

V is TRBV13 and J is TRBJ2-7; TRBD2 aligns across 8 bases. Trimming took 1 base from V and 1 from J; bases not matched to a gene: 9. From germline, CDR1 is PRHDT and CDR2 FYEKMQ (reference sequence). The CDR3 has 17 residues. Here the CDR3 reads CASSLVRGLAGSYEQYF. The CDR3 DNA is TGTGCCAGCAGCTTAGTACGAGGGTTAGCGGGATCCTACGAGCAGTACTTC.

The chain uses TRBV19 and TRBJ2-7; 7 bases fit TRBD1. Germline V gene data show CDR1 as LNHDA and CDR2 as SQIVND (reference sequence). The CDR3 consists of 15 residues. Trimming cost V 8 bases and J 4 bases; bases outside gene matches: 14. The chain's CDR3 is CASGDPGQRRYEQYF. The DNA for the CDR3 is TGTGCCAGTGGGGACCCGGGACAGCGAAGGTACGAGCAGTACTTC.

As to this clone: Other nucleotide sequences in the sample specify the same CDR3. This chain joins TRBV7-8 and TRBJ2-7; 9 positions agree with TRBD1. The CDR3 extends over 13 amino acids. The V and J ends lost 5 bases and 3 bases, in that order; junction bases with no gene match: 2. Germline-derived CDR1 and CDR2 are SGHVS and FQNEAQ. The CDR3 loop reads CASSRQGGYEQYF. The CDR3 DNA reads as TGTGCCAGCAGCCGACAGGGGGGCTACGAGCAGTACTTC. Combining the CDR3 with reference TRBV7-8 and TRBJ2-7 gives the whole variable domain GAGVSQSPRYKVAKRGQDVALRCDPISGHVSLFWYQQALGQGPEFLTYFQNEAQLDKSGLPSDRFFAERPEGSVSTLKIQRTQQEDSAVYLCASSRQGGYEQYFGPGTRLTVT.

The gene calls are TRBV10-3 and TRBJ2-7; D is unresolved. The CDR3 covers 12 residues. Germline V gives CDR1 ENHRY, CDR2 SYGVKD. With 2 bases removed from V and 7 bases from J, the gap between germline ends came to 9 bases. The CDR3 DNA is TGTGCCATCAGTGAGGTCGCGGCGGAGCAGTACTTC. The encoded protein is CAISEVAAEQYF.